Below, one T cell receptor (beta chain) is given with its context. The sample originates from a study of blood T cell repertoires in COVID-19. About the study: There were acute and convalescent COVID-19 samples, and they came from the United States, Italy and Spain.

As handled by the study authors: From reference gene primer amplification, estimates of nucleated cell counts were derived. Clones were read by immunoSEQ multiplex PCR, and TCRdb kept only the in-frame ones, dropping some. V, J and clone size are those of that table, while D and trimming were read from the DNA. The sample shows 200,000 to 250,000 clones, around 90% of them seen only once. Germline loops: CDR1 SGHRS, CDR2 YFSETQ. The V segment lost 3 bases and the J segment 3 bases; nucleotides outside the gene matches: 7. The CDR3 has 15 residues. The source material was peripheral blood. The chain links TRBV5-1 to TRBJ2-3; 7 positions match TRBD1. The sequence derives from a woman younger than 30 who had recovered from COVID-19. Here the CDR3 reads CASSSDRVRTDTQYF. Written as DNA, the CDR3 is TGCGCCAGCAGCTCCGACAGGGTAAGGACAGATACGCAGTATTTT.